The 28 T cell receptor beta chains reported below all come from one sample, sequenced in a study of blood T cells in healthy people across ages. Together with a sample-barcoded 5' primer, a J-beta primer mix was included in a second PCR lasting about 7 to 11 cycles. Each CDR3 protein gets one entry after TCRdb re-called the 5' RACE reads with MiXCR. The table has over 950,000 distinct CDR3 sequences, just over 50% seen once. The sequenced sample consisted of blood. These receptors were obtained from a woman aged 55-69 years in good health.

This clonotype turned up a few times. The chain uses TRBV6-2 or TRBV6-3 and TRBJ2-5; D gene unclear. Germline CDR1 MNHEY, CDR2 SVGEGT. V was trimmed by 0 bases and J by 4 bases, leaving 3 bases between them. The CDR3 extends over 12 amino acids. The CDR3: CASSYSPETQYF. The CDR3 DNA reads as TGTGCCAGCAGTTACTCGCCAGAGACCCAGTACTTC.

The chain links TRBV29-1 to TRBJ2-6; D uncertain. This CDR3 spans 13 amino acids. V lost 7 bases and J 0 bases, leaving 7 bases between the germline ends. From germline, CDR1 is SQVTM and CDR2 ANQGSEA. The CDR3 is CSGVSSGANVLTF. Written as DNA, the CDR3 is TGCAGCGGTGTCAGCTCTGGGGCCAACGTCCTGACTTTC.

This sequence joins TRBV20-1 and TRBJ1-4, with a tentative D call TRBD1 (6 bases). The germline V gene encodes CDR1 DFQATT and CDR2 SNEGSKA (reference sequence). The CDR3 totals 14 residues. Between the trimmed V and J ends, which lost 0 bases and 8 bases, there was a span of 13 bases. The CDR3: CSAREAGAREKLFF. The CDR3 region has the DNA TGCAGTGCTAGAGAGGCAGGGGCAAGGGAAAAACTGTTTTTT.

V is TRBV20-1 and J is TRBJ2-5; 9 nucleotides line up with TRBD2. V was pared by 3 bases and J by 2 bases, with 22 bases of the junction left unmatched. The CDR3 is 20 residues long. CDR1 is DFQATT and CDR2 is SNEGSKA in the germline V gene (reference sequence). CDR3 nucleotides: TGCAGTGCTAGTTATTTTGCTAGCGGGATTTCCTCAATCAGGCAAGAGACCCAGTACTTC. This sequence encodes CSASYFASGISSIRQETQYF.

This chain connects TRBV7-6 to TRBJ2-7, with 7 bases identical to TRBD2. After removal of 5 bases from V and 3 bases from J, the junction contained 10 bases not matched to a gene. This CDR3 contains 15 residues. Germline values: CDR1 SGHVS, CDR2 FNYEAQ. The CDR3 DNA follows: TGTGCCAGCAGCGCACTAGCGTCTTCAATCTACGAGCAGTACTTC. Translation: CASSALASSIYEQYF.

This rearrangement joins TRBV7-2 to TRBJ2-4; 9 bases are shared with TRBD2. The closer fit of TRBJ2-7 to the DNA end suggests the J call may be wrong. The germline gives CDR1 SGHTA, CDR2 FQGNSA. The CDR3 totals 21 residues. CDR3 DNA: TGTGCCAGCAGCTTAGCGCGCGGAGGGCCCGGGCTAGCGGGAATAGACTACGAGCAGTACTTC. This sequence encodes CASSLARGGPGLAGIDYEQYF.

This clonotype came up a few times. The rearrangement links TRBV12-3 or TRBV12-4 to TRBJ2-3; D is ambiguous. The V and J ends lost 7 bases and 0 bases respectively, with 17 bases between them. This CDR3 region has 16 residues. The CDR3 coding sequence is TGTGCCAGCACTTCTTGGGCCCAGGCTAGCACAGATACGCAGTATTTT. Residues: CASTSWAQASTDTQYF.

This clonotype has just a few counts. The CDR3 loop is CATSEILGDTQYF. As DNA, the CDR3 is TGTGCCACCAGTGAGATCCTTGGGGATACGCAGTATTTT. The chain joins TRBV24-1 to TRBJ2-3; D not certain. There are 13 residues in the CDR3. Trimming took off 4 bases at V and 6 bases at J, with 10 bases between the two ends. Per the germline V gene, CDR1 is KGHDR and CDR2 is SFDVKD.

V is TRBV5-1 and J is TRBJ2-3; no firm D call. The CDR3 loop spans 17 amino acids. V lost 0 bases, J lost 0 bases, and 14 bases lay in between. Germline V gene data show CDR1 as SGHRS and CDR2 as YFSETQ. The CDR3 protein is CASSLARLGGSTDTQYF. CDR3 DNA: TGCGCCAGCAGCTTGGCCCGGTTGGGCGGCAGCACAGATACGCAGTATTTT.

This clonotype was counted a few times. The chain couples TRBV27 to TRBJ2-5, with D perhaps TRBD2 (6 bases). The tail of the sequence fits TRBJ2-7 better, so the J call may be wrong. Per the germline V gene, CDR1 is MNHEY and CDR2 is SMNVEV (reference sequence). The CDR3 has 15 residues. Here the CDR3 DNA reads TGTGCCAGCAGTTCCCTCGGGACTGGGTTCGACGAGCAGTACTTC. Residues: CASSSLGTGFDEQYF.

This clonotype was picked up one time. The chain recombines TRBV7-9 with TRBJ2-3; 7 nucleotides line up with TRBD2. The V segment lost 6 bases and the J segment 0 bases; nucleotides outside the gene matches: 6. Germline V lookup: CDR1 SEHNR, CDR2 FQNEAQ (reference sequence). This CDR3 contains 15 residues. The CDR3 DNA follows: TGTGCCAGCAGTCGCGGGGGATCTAGCACAGATACGCAGTATTTT. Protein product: CASSRGGSSTDTQYF.

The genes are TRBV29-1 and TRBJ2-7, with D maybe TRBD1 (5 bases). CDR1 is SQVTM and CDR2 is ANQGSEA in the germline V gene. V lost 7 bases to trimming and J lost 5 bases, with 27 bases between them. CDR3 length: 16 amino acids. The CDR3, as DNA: TGCAGCGCCCCGTCCCCCAGAGGCCAGGGCGGTAACGAGCAGTACTTC. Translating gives CSAPSPRGQGGNEQYF.

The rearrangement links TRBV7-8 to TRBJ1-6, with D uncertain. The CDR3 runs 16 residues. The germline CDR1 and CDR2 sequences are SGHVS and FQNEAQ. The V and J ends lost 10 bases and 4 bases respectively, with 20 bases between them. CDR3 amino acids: CANTNAEGWYNSPLHF. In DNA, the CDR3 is TGTGCCAACACCAATGCGGAAGGATGGTATAATTCACCCCTCCACTTT.

CDR3 in amino acids: CASSRGGVDGAFF. The CDR3 coding sequence is TGTGCCAGCAGCAGGGGGGGGGTCGACGGGGCTTTCTTT. V gene TRBV7-2 combines with J gene TRBJ1-1; maybe TRBD1 (6 bases). The CDR3 has 13 amino acids. Germline CDR1 SGHTA, CDR2 FQGNSA. V was shortened by 5 bases and J by 11 bases, with 18 bases between the two germline ends.

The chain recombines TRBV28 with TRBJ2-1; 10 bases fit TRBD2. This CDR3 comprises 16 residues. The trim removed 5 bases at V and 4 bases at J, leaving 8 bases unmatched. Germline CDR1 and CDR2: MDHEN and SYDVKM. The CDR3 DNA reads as TGTGCCAGCAGTCGTAGCGGGAGGAGGTGGTACAATGAGCAGTTCTTC. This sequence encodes CASSRSGRRWYNEQFF.

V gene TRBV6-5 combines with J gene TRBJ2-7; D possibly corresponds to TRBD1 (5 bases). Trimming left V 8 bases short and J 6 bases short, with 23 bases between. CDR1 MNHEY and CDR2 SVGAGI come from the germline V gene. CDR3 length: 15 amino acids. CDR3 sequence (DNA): TGTGCCAGCTTACCATCGCTGGAGCAGGGTTTCGAGCAGTACTTC. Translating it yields CASLPSLEQGFEQYF.

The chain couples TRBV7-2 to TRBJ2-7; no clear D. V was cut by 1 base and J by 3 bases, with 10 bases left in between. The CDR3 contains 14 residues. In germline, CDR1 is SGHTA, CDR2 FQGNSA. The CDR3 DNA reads TGTGCCAGCAGCTTAGGTTCCAGAAACTACGAGCAGTACTTC. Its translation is CASSLGSRNYEQYF. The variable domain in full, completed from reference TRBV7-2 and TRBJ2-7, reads GAGVSQSPSNKVTEKGKDVELRCDPISGHTALYWYRQSLGQGLEFLIYFQGNSAPDKSGLPSDRFSAERTGGSVSTLTIQRTQQEDSAVYLCASSLGSRNYEQYFGPGTRLTVT.

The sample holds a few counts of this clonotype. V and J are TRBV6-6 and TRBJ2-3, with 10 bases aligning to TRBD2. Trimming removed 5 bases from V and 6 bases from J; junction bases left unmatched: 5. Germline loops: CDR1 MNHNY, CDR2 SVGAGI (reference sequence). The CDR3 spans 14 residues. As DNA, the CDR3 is TGTGCCAGCAGTGACCTAGCGGGAGTTGATACGCAGTATTTT. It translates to CASSDLAGVDTQYF.

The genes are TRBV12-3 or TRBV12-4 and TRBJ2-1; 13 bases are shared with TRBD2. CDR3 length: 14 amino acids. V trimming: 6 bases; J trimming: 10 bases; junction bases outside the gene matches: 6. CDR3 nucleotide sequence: TGTGCCAGCAGCGGACTAGCGGGAGTCTTGGAGCAGTTCTTC. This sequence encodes CASSGLAGVLEQFF.

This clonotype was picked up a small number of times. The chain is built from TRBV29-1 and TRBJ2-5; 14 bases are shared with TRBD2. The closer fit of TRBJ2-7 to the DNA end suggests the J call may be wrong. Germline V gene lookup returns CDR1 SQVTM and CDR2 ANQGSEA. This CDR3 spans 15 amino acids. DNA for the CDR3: TGCAGCGTTGAGAGGGGGACTAGCGGGAGTCTCGAGCAGTACTTC. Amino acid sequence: CSVERGTSGSLEQYF.

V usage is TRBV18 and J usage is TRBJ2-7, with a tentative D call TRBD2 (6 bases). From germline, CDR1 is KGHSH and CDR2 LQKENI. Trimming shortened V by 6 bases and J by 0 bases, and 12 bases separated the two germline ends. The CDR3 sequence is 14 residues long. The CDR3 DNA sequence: TGTGCCAGCTCCCCGACTAGGAGCTCCTACGAGCAGTACTTC. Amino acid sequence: CASSPTRSSYEQYF. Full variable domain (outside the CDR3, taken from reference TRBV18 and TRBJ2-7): NAGVMQNPRHLVRRRGQEARLRCSPMKGHSHVYWYRQLPEEGLKFMVYLQKENIIDESGMPKERFSAEFPKEGPSILRIQQVVRGDSAAYFCASSPTRSSYEQYFGPGTRLTVT.

The CDR3 DNA follows: TGCGCCAGCACTGAGCGGGAGGGACCCTACAATGAGCAGTTCTTC. It encodes CASTEREGPYNEQFF. The chain carries TRBV5-1 and TRBJ2-1, with 10 bases aligning to TRBD2. Germline V gives CDR1 SGHRS, CDR2 YFSETQ. V lost 6 bases, J lost 2 bases, and 5 bases stayed unmatched. This CDR3 spans 15 amino acids.

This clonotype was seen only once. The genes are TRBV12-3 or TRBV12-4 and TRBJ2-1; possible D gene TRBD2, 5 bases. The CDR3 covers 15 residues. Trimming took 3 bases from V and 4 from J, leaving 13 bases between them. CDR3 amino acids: CASSLRTLGYNEQFF. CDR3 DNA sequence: TGTGCCAGCAGTTTGCGGACTCTGGGATACAATGAGCAGTTCTTC.

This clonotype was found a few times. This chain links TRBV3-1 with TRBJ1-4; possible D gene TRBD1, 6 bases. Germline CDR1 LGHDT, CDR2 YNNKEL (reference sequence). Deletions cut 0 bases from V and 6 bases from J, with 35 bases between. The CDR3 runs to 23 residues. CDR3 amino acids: CASSQDLSVIDVPRGREHEKLFF. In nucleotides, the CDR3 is TGTGCCAGCAGCCAAGATCTGTCCGTCATTGATGTCCCCAGGGGCCGAGAGCATGAAAAACTGTTTTTT.

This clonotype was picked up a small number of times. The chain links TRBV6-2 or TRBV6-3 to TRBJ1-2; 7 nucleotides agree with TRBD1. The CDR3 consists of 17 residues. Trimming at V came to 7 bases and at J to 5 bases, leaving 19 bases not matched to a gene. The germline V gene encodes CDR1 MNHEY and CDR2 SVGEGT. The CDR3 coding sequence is TGTGCCAGCACCCGACGGGACAGCTTCCTCTGGGATTATGGCTACACCTTC. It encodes CASTRRDSFLWDYGYTF.

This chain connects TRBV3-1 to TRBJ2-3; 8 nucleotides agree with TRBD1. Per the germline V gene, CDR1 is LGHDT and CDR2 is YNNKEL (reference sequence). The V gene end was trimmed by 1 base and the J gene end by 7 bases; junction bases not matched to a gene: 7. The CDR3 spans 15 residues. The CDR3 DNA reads TGTGCCAGCAGCCAAGGAAGACAGGGGCTTTATACGCAGTATTTT. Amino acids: CASSQGRQGLYTQYF.

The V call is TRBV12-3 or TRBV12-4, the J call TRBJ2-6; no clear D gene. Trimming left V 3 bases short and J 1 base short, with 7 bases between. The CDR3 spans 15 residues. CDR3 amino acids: CASSLPLSGANVLTF. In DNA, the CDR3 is TGTGCCAGCAGTTTGCCCCTTTCTGGGGCCAACGTCCTGACTTTC.

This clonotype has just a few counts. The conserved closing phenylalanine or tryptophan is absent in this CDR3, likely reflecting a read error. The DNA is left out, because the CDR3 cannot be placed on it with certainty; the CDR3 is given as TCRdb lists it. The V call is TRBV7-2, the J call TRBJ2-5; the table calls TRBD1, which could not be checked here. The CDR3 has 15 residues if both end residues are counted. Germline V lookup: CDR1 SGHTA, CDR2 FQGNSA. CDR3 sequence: CASSPGTEDGYTFGS.